These 20 T cell receptor beta chains came from one sample sequenced in a study of Ad26.COV2.S vaccination and SARS-CoV-2 variants (dated by TCRdb to 2020 to 2022). The receptor library was made with the immunoSEQ multiplex PCR assay. This immuneACCESS table, as held by TCRdb, lists in-frame sequences with V and J called but not all clones. Of the missing ones, under half trace to an unresolved V gene in checked studies; the others have no known cause. The sample data list hundreds of thousands of clones, and about 92% of these were observed just once. The biggest ten clones account for around 1.7% of the sample. According to the study, the label for this sample's treatment or condition signals: roughly 19 received Ad26.COV2.S at low or high dose, single or two shots; 5 received placebo; per-sample allocation not given. Repertoires of vaccine and placebo recipients were sequenced from samples taken on day 63 after the first injection.

Sequences were derived from peripheral blood, sampled in a trial of Ad26.COV2.S vaccine versus placebo. The receptors here all came from a person aged 18-60 years who received the Ad26.COV2.S COVID-19 vaccine or a placebo.

The chain uses TRBV6-5 and TRBJ1-2; 7 bases match TRBD1. The CDR3 is 15 residues long. J gave up 0 bases and V 7 bases, and 8 bases lay outside the gene matches. Germline CDR1 and CDR2: MNHEY and SVGAGI. CDR3 loop: CASKPGTDSNYGYTF. CDR3 in DNA: TGTGCCAGCAAACCAGGGACAGATTCTAACTATGGCTACACCTTC.

V usage is TRBV6-5 and J usage is TRBJ1-1; a weak D match, TRBD1 (6 bases). The CDR3 consists of 14 residues. Trimming shortened V by 2 bases and J by 5 bases, and 12 bases separated the two germline ends. Germline lookup yields CDR1 MNHEY and CDR2 SVGAGI. CDR3 sequence: CASSYRGEGTEAFF. CDR3 nucleotides: TGTGCCAGCAGTTACAGGGGGGAGGGGACTGAAGCTTTCTTT.

This clone was seen just once. The junction departs from the called germline gene at one end, perhaps through a read error. CDR3 in DNA: TGCAGCGCTGGACCGGACAGGGAATGGAACCCCTTC. Its protein product is CSAGPDREWNPF. V gene TRBV29-1 combines with J gene TRBJ1-2, with TRBD1 identical over 8 bases. From germline, CDR1 is SQVTM and CDR2 ANQGSEA. CDR3 length: 12 residues.

The rearrangement uses TRBV19 and TRBJ1-2; no definite D call. CDR1 is LNHDA and CDR2 is SQIVND in the germline V gene (reference sequence). The CDR3 is made up of 14 amino acids. The ends were cut back, 2 bases at V and 2 bases at J, with 9 bases in the middle. CDR3 loop: CASSIRAENYGYTF. CDR3 sequence (DNA): TGTGCCAGTAGTATACGCGCAGAAAACTATGGCTACACCTTC.

J is TRBJ1-2 and V is TRBV30; D gene unclear. CDR3 length: 12 amino acids. Trimming stripped 0 bases from V and 8 bases from J, with 10 bases between. CDR1 and CDR2 from the germline V gene are GTSNPN and SVGIG (reference sequence). The DNA of the CDR3 is TGTGCCTGGAGTGTAAGCCAAATCGGCTACACCTTC. Its translation is CAWSVSQIGYTF.

This chain links TRBV7-2 with TRBJ2-7, with TRBD2 matching over 10 bases. The V segment lost 2 bases and the J segment 2 bases; nucleotides outside the gene matches: 6. The germline CDR1 and CDR2 sequences are SGHTA and FQGNSA. The CDR3 covers 16 residues. This chain's CDR3 is CASSLWGSGGTYEQYF. Written as DNA, the CDR3 is TGTGCCAGCAGCTTATGGGGTAGCGGGGGGACCTACGAGCAGTACTTC.

V and J are TRBV5-6 and TRBJ1-1; TRBD1 matches at 7 bases. In germline, CDR1 is SGHDT, CDR2 YYEEEE. The CDR3 length is 13 residues. With 3 bases clipped from V and 6 bases from J, the junction kept 5 bases outside the gene matches. The CDR3: CASSSTGDPEAFF. Written as DNA, the CDR3 is TGTGCCAGCAGCTCAACAGGGGATCCTGAAGCTTTCTTT.

The gene calls are TRBV5-6 and TRBJ2-3; D perhaps matches TRBD1 (5 bases). Germline V gene sequence: CDR1 SGHDT, CDR2 YYEEEE. V lost 3 bases, J lost 6 bases, and 17 bases lay in between. This CDR3 is 15 amino acids long. CDR3 region: CASSYMTSGADTQYF. The CDR3 DNA follows: TGTGCCAGCAGCTATATGACGTCTGGGGCCGATACGCAGTATTTT. The full variable domain, with the rest looked up from reference TRBV5-6 and TRBJ2-3, is DAGVTQSPTHLIKTRGQQVTLRCSPKSGHDTVSWYQQALGQGPQFIFQYYEEEERQRGNFPDRFSGHQFPNYSSELNVNALLLGDSALYLCASSYMTSGADTQYFGPGTRLTVL.

The J gene is TRBJ1-2, the V gene TRBV6-2 or TRBV6-3; TRBD1 is a possible D gene (5 bases). Trimming left V 4 bases short and J 3 bases short, with 9 bases between. CDR3 size: 13 residues. Germline lookup yields CDR1 MNHEY and CDR2 SVGEGT. CDR3 residues: CASSLGGDYGYTF. In DNA, the CDR3 is TGTGCCAGCAGTTTGGGGGGGGACTATGGCTACACCTTC.

The J gene is TRBJ2-7, the V gene TRBV4-1; unclear D gene. Germline-derived CDR1 and CDR2 are MGHRA and YSYEKL. Trimming took off 1 base at V and 0 bases at J, with 16 bases between the two ends. The CDR3 is made up of 17 amino acids. CDR3: CASSQVLGVTNSYEQYF. The CDR3 coding sequence is TGCGCCAGCAGCCAAGTCCTTGGGGTGACCAACTCCTACGAGCAGTACTTC.

This chain joins TRBV5-1 and TRBJ2-5, with TRBD1 matching 7 bases. Germline V gene lookup returns CDR1 SGHRS and CDR2 YFSETQ. V was pared by 2 bases and J by 2 bases, with 6 bases of the junction left unmatched. The CDR3 has 15 amino acids. The CDR3 sequence: CASSFLGDRQETQYF. DNA for the CDR3: TGCGCCAGCAGCTTCCTTGGGGACAGACAAGAGACCCAGTACTTC.

This rearrangement joins TRBV28 to TRBJ2-5; perhaps TRBD2 as D (7 bases). This CDR3 spans 16 amino acids. Between the trimmed V and J ends, which lost 6 bases and 5 bases, there was a span of 22 bases. Germline V gives CDR1 MDHEN, CDR2 SYDVKM. The CDR3 nucleotides read TGTGCCAGCAGACCCTATGGGGGGGCCGTCAGCGAGACCCAGTACTTC. Its translation is CASRPYGGAVSETQYF.

This clone was detected only once. V is TRBV28 and J is TRBJ1-4; D uncertain. Germline CDR1 and CDR2: MDHEN and SYDVKM. The V end was cut by 2 bases, the J end by 7 bases, with 11 bases between. The CDR3 extends over 14 amino acids. The CDR3 sequence: CASSLVGSGEKLFF. The CDR3 nucleotides are TGTGCCAGCAGTTTAGTGGGATCCGGTGAAAAACTGTTTTTT.

About this clone: Other DNA sequences in this specimen translate into the identical CDR3. This chain joins TRBV11-3 and TRBJ2-7; D unresolved. V lost 1 base and J lost 3, with 4 bases in between. The CDR3 sequence is 12 residues long. Germline loops: CDR1 SGHNT, CDR2 YENEEA. CDR3 protein: CASSLGDYEQYF. The CDR3 coding sequence is TGTGCCAGCAGCTTAGGGGACTACGAGCAGTACTTC.

V usage is TRBV19 and J usage is TRBJ2-1; 8 nucleotides align to TRBD2. The germline CDR1 and CDR2 sequences are LNHDA and SQIVND (reference sequence). With V trimmed by 1 base and J by 10 bases, 0 bases remained unmatched. This CDR3 is built from 12 residues. CDR3 loop: CASSIAGGEQFF. CDR3 DNA sequence: TGTGCCAGTAGTATAGCGGGGGGGGAGCAGTTCTTC. Complete variable domain (other parts from reference TRBV19 and TRBJ2-1): DGGITQSPKYLFRKEGQNVTLSCEQNLNHDAMYWYRQDPGQGLRLIYYSQIVNDFQKGDIAEGYSVSREKKESFPLTVTSAQKNPTAFYLCASSIAGGEQFFGPGTRLTVL.

The chain couples TRBV5-5 to TRBJ2-3; D uncertain. The germline CDR1 and CDR2 sequences are SGHKS and YYEKEE (reference sequence). The CDR3 totals 13 residues. The V gene lost 4 bases and the J gene lost 2 bases, with 8 bases spanning the gap. The CDR3, as DNA: TGTGCCAGCAGCCTCCTAGTCACAGATACGCAGTATTTT. The encoded protein is CASSLLVTDTQYF.

This clone has only a few counts. The V call is TRBV3-1 (or the pseudogene TRBV3-2), the J call TRBJ1-5, with D possibly being TRBD1 (5 bases). Per the germline V gene, CDR1 is LGHDT and CDR2 is YNNKEL (reference sequence). Trimming left V 2 bases short and J 1 base short, with 15 bases between. The CDR3 runs to 17 residues. For the CDR3, the DNA is TGTGCCAGCAGCCAATTGGGGACCGGGGGAAGCAATCAGCCCCAGCATTTT. Translation: CASSQLGTGGSNQPQHF.

The chain employs TRBV6-5 and TRBJ2-5; D may match TRBD1 or TRBD2 (5 bases each). The CDR3 is 16 residues long. Per the germline V gene, CDR1 is MNHEY and CDR2 is SVGAGI. Trimming took off 0 bases at V and 2 bases at J, with 13 bases between the two ends. CDR3 coding DNA: TGTGCCAGCAGTTACTCGCCTGGGGGTGGTCAAGAGACCCAGTACTTC. Protein sequence: CASSYSPGGGQETQYF.

The rearrangement uses TRBV6-1 and TRBJ2-5; D is ambiguous. Trimming cost V 3 bases and J 7 bases, with 6 bases left between them. The CDR3 covers 11 residues. CDR1 and CDR2 (germline): MNHNS, SASEGT. DNA for the CDR3: TGTGCCAGCAGTGAGGGCGGGACCCAGTACTTC. This gives the protein CASSEGGTQYF.

Concerning this clone itself: This same CDR3 is encoded by further DNA sequences in the sample. The chain has TRBV3-1 (or the pseudogene TRBV3-2) and TRBJ2-5, with TRBD2 matching over 10 bases. CDR1 is LGHDT and CDR2 is YNNKEL in the germline V gene (reference sequence). CDR3 size: 16 residues. Trimming took 1 base from V and 3 from J; bases not matched to a gene: 5. The CDR3 DNA reads TGTGCCAGCAGCCAAGTCCGACTAGCGGGTAAAGAGACCCAGTACTTC. Translated: CASSQVRLAGKETQYF.